The 27 T cell receptor beta chains below were found in one sample sequenced in a study of cytomegalovirus exposure and HLA in healthy donors. In the PCR, 60 Vbeta and 13 Jbeta primers were used. Assay: immunoSEQ multiplex PCR; the TCRdb copy retains only in-frame clones and omits some. The listing records 40,000 to 45,000 clones. The sequenced sample was PBMCs. The receptor source for this set is a woman in her twenties or thirties in good health and CMV-seronegative.

This chain uses TRBV19 with TRBJ1-1; D not certain. Germline V lookup: CDR1 LNHDA, CDR2 SQIVND (reference sequence). V was trimmed by 5 bases and J by 5 bases, leaving 12 bases between them. The CDR3 loop spans 13 amino acids. The CDR3 is CASSAKLGTEAFF. CDR3 nucleotide sequence: TGTGCCAGTAGTGCCAAACTAGGAACTGAAGCTTTCTTT.

The chain links TRBV11-1 to TRBJ2-1, with 7 nucleotides matching TRBD1. Losses at the gene ends were 4 bases for V and 4 bases for J; bases not matched to a gene: 7. Per germline, CDR1 SGHAT and CDR2 FQDESV (reference sequence). This CDR3 comprises 15 residues. CDR3 in amino acids: CASSYGTVKYNEQFF. The CDR3 bases are TGTGCCAGCAGCTACGGGACAGTGAAATACAATGAGCAGTTCTTC.

The chain employs TRBV5-1 and TRBJ2-2, with D uncertain. The CDR3 loop spans 13 amino acids. Germline CDR1 SGHRS, CDR2 YFSETQ. V lost 0 bases to trimming and J lost 9 bases, with 9 bases between them. In DNA, the CDR3 is TGCGCCAGCAGCTTGGAGCCCAATTGGGAGCTGTTTTTT. Translation: CASSLEPNWELFF.

The V gene is TRBV18, the J gene TRBJ2-2, with D maybe TRBD1 (6 bases). The CDR3 consists of 15 residues. V was clipped by 2 bases and J by 2 bases, with 9 bases between them. Germline V gene sequence: CDR1 KGHSH, CDR2 LQKENI. The CDR3 loop is CASSPTGINTGELFF. The CDR3 nucleotides are TGTGCCAGCTCACCAACAGGGATCAACACCGGGGAGCTGTTTTTT.

About this clone: Other DNA variants within this sample encode the same CDR3. V gene TRBV9 combines with J gene TRBJ1-2; D remains ambiguous. Germline values: CDR1 SGDLS, CDR2 YYNGEE. The CDR3 sequence is 13 residues long. Trimming shortened V by 0 bases and J by 3 bases, and 6 bases separated the two germline ends. The CDR3 region has the DNA TGTGCCAGCAGCGTAGGTCAGGACTATGGCTACACCTTC. Protein sequence: CASSVGQDYGYTF. Full variable domain (rest looked up from reference TRBV9 and TRBJ1-2): DSGVTQTPKHLITATGQRVTLRCSPRSGDLSVYWYQQSLDQGLQFLIQYYNGEERAKGNILERFSAQQFPDLHSELNLSSLELGDSALYFCASSVGQDYGYTFGSGTRLTVV.

The genes are TRBV4-1 and TRBJ1-2; D possibly corresponds to TRBD1 (5 bases). Trimming cost V 3 bases and J 4 bases, with 15 bases left between them. Germline lookup yields CDR1 MGHRA and CDR2 YSYEKL. This CDR3 is 15 amino acids long. The CDR3 loop is CASSQRDSPVYGYTF. DNA for the CDR3: TGCGCCAGCAGCCAGAGAGACAGTCCAGTCTATGGCTACACCTTC.

The V call is TRBV29-1, the J call TRBJ2-7; 15 positions agree with TRBD2. The germline CDR1 and CDR2 sequences are SQVTM and ANQGSEA. V lost 7 bases, J lost 3 bases, and 7 bases stayed unmatched. The CDR3 contains 15 residues. The CDR3 spells CSAYGTSGRIYEQYF. In nucleotides, the CDR3 is TGCAGCGCATACGGGACTAGCGGGAGGATCTACGAGCAGTACTTC.

The CDR3 sequence: CATSRGTGLHISSYEQYF. CDR3 nucleotide sequence: TGTGCCACCAGCAGAGGGACAGGCCTTCATATTAGCTCCTACGAGCAGTACTTC. The rearrangement links TRBV15 to TRBJ2-7; the match to TRBD1 covers 7 bases. The germline CDR1 and CDR2 sequences are LNHNV and YYDKDF (reference sequence). V dropped 1 base and J dropped 0; count of bases not matched to a gene: 12. The CDR3 is 18 residues long.

The chain carries TRBV29-1 and TRBJ2-4, with 14 positions matching TRBD2. This CDR3 has 13 amino acids. Germline values: CDR1 SQVTM, CDR2 ANQGSEA. V was pared by 4 bases and J by 7 bases, with 0 bases of the junction left unmatched. The CDR3 sequence is CSVGLAGGNIQYF. DNA of the CDR3: TGCAGCGTTGGACTAGCGGGAGGGAACATTCAGTACTTC.

The chain employs TRBV29-1 and TRBJ1-2, with D tentatively TRBD1 (5 bases). The CDR3 covers 16 residues. Per germline, CDR1 SQVTM and CDR2 ANQGSEA. The V gene lost 0 bases and the J gene lost 3 bases, with 17 bases spanning the gap. The CDR3 DNA reads as TGCAGCGTTGAAGATCGGTACGGGGGAAACTACTATGGCTACACCTTC. Residues: CSVEDRYGGNYYGYTF.

This rearrangement joins TRBV19 to TRBJ2-1; 7 bases map to TRBD1. The germline gives CDR1 LNHDA, CDR2 SQIVND (reference sequence). Unmatched junction bases numbered 5, after V lost 3 bases and J lost 6 bases. This CDR3 is built from 14 residues. CDR3 in DNA: TGTGCCAGTAGTATGAGACAGGGCGGCAATGAGCAGTTCTTC. Protein product: CASSMRQGGNEQFF.

This rearrangement joins TRBV7-3 to TRBJ2-2; the match to TRBD2 covers 7 bases. The CDR3 runs to 15 residues. CDR1 SGHTA and CDR2 FQGTGA come from the germline V gene. V dropped 5 bases and J dropped 5; count of bases not matched to a gene: 8. CDR3 in DNA: TGTGCCAGCAGCCCGGGGGGAGCGGGGACCGGGGAGCTGTTTTTT. Its protein product is CASSPGGAGTGELFF.

The chain couples TRBV27 to TRBJ2-1, with TRBD2 matching over 10 bases. J lost 0 bases, V lost 10 bases, and 6 bases had no gene match. From germline, CDR1 is MNHEY and CDR2 SMNVEV (reference sequence). This CDR3 has 15 residues. The CDR3 bases are TGTGCCACCTCACTAGCGGGAAGCTCCTACAATGAGCAGTTCTTC. Translation gives CATSLAGSSYNEQFF.

The V call is TRBV4-3, the J call TRBJ2-7; 9 bases fit TRBD1. The CDR3 consists of 18 residues. The V gene end was trimmed by 2 bases and the J gene end by 2 bases; junction bases not matched to a gene: 13. Germline assignment: CDR1 LGHNA and CDR2 YSLEER. The CDR3 DNA reads as TGCGCCAGCAGCCAAAGCCCCACCGGGACAGGGCCTGCCTACGAGCAGTACTTC. It is translated as CASSQSPTGTGPAYEQYF.

CDR3 amino acids: CASSPPGEGNTEAFF. CDR3 bases: TGTGCCAGCTCACCACCGGGGGAGGGGAACACTGAAGCTTTCTTT. This rearrangement joins TRBV18 to TRBJ1-1; possible D gene TRBD1, 5 bases. Germline CDR1 KGHSH, CDR2 LQKENI. V lost 0 bases, J lost 1 base, and 9 bases lay in between. The CDR3 is made up of 15 amino acids.

On this clone: Sequence at one end of the junction differs from germline and may be a read error. This specimen includes other DNA sequences encoding the same CDR3. The chain links TRBV29-1 to TRBJ2-5; 7 nucleotides match TRBD1. CDR1 SQVTM and CDR2 ANQGSEA come from the germline V gene. The CDR3 runs 12 residues. The CDR3 sequence is CSVGQGLGTQYF. The DNA of the CDR3 is TGCAGCGTTGGACAGGGTTTAGGGACCCAATACTTC.

The genes are TRBV28 and TRBJ2-5; 7 bases are shared with TRBD1. This CDR3 spans 11 amino acids. J lost 4 bases, V lost 10 bases, and 3 bases had no gene match. Germline CDR1 MDHEN, CDR2 SYDVKM. The CDR3 bases are TGTGCCACCCGACAGGGAGAGACCCAGTACTTC. Its translation: CATRQGETQYF. Full variable domain (remainder filled in from reference TRBV28 and TRBJ2-5): DVKVTQSSRYLVKRTGEKVFLECVQDMDHENMFWYRQDPGLGLRLIYFSYDVKMKEKGDIPEGYSVSREKKERFSLILESASTNQTSMYLCATRQGETQYFGPGTRLLVL.

V gene TRBV4-1 combines with J gene TRBJ2-7; D may be TRBD1 (5 bases). This CDR3 is 14 amino acids long. Germline V lookup: CDR1 MGHRA, CDR2 YSYEKL. Trimming cost V 1 base and J 5 bases, with 12 bases left between them. CDR3 sequence (DNA): TGCGCCAGCAGCCAAGGATCAGGGATCAACGAGCAGTACTTC. It yields the protein CASSQGSGINEQYF.

The DNA of the CDR3 is TGTGCCAGCCGGGGAACTAATGAAAAACTGTTTTTT. Amino acid sequence: CASRGTNEKLFF. The chain employs TRBV9 and TRBJ1-4, with D unresolved. Trimming took off 7 bases at V and 1 base at J, with 5 bases between the two ends. Germline CDR1 reads SGDLS; CDR2 reads YYNGEE. The CDR3 totals 12 residues.

The V gene is TRBV30, the J gene TRBJ1-1; D perhaps matches TRBD1 (5 bases). Per the germline V gene, CDR1 is GTSNPN and CDR2 is SVGIG (reference sequence). The ends were cut back, 3 bases at V and 7 bases at J, with 15 bases in the middle. This CDR3 has 13 residues. CDR3 residues: CAWSPGGANEAFF. DNA of the CDR3: TGTGCCTGGAGCCCGGGGGGAGCCAATGAAGCTTTCTTT.

J is TRBJ1-3 and V is TRBV30; TRBD1 might be the D (6 bases). The germline CDR1 and CDR2 sequences are GTSNPN and SVGIG (reference sequence). Trimming pared 3 bases from V and 0 bases from J, leaving 9 bases between. CDR3 size: 14 residues. The CDR3 spells CAWRTGNSGNTIYF. CDR3 DNA: TGTGCCTGGAGAACAGGGAACTCTGGAAACACCATATATTTT.

The gene calls are TRBV4-2 and TRBJ2-2; 10 bases match TRBD2. The germline V gene encodes CDR1 LGHNA and CDR2 YNFKEQ. This CDR3 comprises 15 residues. Trimming cost V 4 bases and J 4 bases; bases outside gene matches: 3. For the CDR3, the DNA is TGTGCCAGCAGCCCGGGGACTAGCGCCACCGGGGAGCTGTTTTTT. Protein product: CASSPGTSATGELFF.

The chain carries TRBV25-1 and TRBJ1-5, with 9 bases identical to TRBD1. From germline, CDR1 is MGHDK and CDR2 SYGVNS. The junction had 4 bases not matched to a gene; V was cut back by 5 bases and J by 5 bases. CDR3 length: 14 amino acids. CDR3: CASSKTGGHQPQHF. DNA for the CDR3: TGTGCCAGCAGTAAGACAGGGGGACATCAGCCCCAGCATTTT.

This chain uses TRBV6-1 with TRBJ2-3, with D perhaps TRBD1 (6 bases). Trimming removed 11 bases at V and 2 bases at J, with 17 bases between. CDR1 and CDR2 from the germline V gene are MNHNS and SASEGT. The CDR3 totals 14 residues. CDR3: CAAARDRFTDTQYF. The CDR3 region has the DNA TGTGCCGCAGCCCGTGACAGGTTCACAGATACGCAGTATTTT.

This chain uses TRBV19 with TRBJ1-5; weak D call: TRBD1 (6 bases). Germline values: CDR1 LNHDA, CDR2 SQIVND (reference sequence). The CDR3 runs to 17 residues. The germline V and J ends were trimmed by 7 bases and 6 bases, with 25 bases remaining between them. CDR3 amino acids: CASNDRLRGSGSQPQHF. The CDR3 DNA follows: TGTGCCAGTAATGACCGTTTAAGGGGGTCGGGAAGTCAGCCCCAGCATTTT.

The V call is TRBV6-6, the J call TRBJ2-5; D gene uncertain. Trimming removed 4 bases from V and 5 bases from J, with 5 bases in between. This CDR3 comprises 11 residues. The V gene's germline CDR1 is MNHNY and CDR2 SVGAGI (reference sequence). CDR3: CASSSRETQYF. DNA of the CDR3: TGTGCCAGCAGTTCCCGGGAGACCCAGTACTTC.

The V gene is TRBV6-5, the J gene TRBJ2-7, with TRBD1 identical over 8 bases. V trimming: 2 bases; J trimming: 2 bases; junction bases outside the gene matches: 5. CDR1 is MNHEY, CDR2 SVGAGI, per germline. The CDR3 sequence is 15 residues long. The CDR3 here is CASSYRGQGTYEQYF. In DNA, the CDR3 is TGTGCCAGCAGTTACCGAGGACAGGGAACCTACGAGCAGTACTTC.